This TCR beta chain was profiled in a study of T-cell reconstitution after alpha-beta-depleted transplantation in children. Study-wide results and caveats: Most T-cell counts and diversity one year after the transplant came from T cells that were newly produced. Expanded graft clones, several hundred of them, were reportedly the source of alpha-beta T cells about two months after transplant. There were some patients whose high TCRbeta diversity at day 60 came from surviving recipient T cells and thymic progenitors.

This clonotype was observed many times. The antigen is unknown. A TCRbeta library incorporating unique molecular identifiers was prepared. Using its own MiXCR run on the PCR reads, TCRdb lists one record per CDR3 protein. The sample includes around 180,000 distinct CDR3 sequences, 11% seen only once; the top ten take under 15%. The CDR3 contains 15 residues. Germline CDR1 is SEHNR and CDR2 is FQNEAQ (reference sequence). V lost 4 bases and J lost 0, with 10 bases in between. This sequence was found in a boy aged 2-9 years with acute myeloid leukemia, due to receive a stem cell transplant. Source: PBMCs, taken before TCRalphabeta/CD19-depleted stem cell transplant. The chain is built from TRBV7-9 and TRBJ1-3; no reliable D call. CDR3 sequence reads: CASSYAGVSGNTIYF. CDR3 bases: TGTGCCAGCAGCTACGCCGGGGTCTCTGGAAACACCATATATTTT.